This is a list of T cell receptor beta chains from one sample in a study of patients and donors after allogeneic stem cell transplantation. TCRdb passed the RT-PCR reads through MiXCR, listing each CDR3 protein once. The data hold roughly 200,000 distinct CDR3 sequences, with around 41% observed a single time. Material for sequencing was blood, either unsorted or a sorted T cell fraction (not recorded which). The receptors shown here come from a human donor who was either an allogeneic HSCT recipient or a stem cell or donor lymphocyte infusion donor (not recorded which). It is not recorded whose cells these are; they may come from a transplant donor. The CDR3 runs from the conserved cysteine through the conserved F or W. Each record gives: D gene, clone size, V gene, J gene, CDR3 DNA, CDR3 protein. D genes are given only for firm matches. Rows give clone size only sometimes, using once, few, many, or a class for an expanded clone.

TRBD2	few	TRBV20-1	TRBJ2-1	TGCAGTGCTAGATCGCTAGCGGTTTACAATGAGCAGTTCTTC	CSARSLAVYNEQFF
TRBD2	.	TRBV3-1	TRBJ2-3	TGTGCCAGCAGCCAGGGTGCAGCGGGGGGGACAGATACGCAGTATTTT	CASSQGAAGGTDTQYF
.	few	TRBV15	TRBJ1-5	TGTGCCACCAGTTCCGACGTAGGTAATCAGCCCCAGCATTTT	CATSSDVGNQPQHF
.	few	TRBV29-1	TRBJ1-2	TGCAGCGCCCTGGGCAGCCACAGTCTCTATGGCTACACCTTC	CSALGSHSLYGYTF
.	few	TRBV7-3	TRBJ1-1	TGTGCCAGCAGCTTGGTCCCCACGGGAGGTGAAGCTTTCTTT	CASSLVPTGGEAFF
.	.	TRBV9	TRBJ2-3	TGTGCCAGCAGCGTAGGGGGGTGGCTCACAGATACGCAGTATTTT	CASSVGGWLTDTQYF
.	.	TRBV20-1	TRBJ2-7	TGCAGTGCTAGCCCGGACCACTTTGCCTACGAGCAGTACTTC	CSASPDHFAYEQYF
.	.	TRBV20-1	TRBJ2-1	TGCAGTGCTAGAGATGTGAGGGCTGAGCAGTTCTTC	CSARDVRAEQFF
TRBD2	.	TRBV7-6	TRBJ2-7	TGTGCCAGCAGCTTTGGGCCCCGGGGGGGGACCTACGAGCAGTACTTC	CASSFGPRGGTYEQYF
.	.	TRBV3-1	TRBJ2-1	TGTGCCAGCAGCCGATCCGAGCGGAGGGCCTACAATGAGCAGTTCTTC	CASSRSERRAYNEQFF
TRBD1	.	TRBV5-1	TRBJ1-1	TGCGCCAGCAGCTTGACAGGGGAGGTCACTGAAGCTTTCTTT	CASSLTGEVTEAFF
.	few	TRBV2	TRBJ2-7	TGTGCCAGCACGGCAGGGACTTACGAGCAGTACTTC	CASTAGTYEQYF